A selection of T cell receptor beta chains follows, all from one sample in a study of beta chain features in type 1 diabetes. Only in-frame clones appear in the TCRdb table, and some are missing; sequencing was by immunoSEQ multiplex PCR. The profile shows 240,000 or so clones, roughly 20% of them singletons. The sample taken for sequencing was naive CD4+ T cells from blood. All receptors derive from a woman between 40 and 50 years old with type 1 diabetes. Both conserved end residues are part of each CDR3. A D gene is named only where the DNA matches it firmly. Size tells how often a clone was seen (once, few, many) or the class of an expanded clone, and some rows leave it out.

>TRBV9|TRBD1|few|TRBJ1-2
TGTGCCAGCAGCGACGGACAGGGGGCATATGGCTACACCTTC
CASSDGQGAYGYTF
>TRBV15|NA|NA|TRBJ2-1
TGTGCCACCAGCAGAGCCGGGAGCCACCAGAACAATGAGCAGTTCTTC
CATSRAGSHQNNEQFF
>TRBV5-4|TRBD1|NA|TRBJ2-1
TGTGCCAGCAGACAACAGACAGGGAAGCATGAGCAGTTCTTC
CASRQQTGKHEQFF
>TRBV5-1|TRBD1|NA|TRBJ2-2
TGCGCCAGCAGCTCGACAGGGAACCGGGCCGGGGAGCTGTTTTTT
CASSSTGNRAGELFF
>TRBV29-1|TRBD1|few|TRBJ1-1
TGCAGCGTTGTGGGCAGGGGGTACACTGAAGCTTTCTTT
CSVVGRGYTEAFF
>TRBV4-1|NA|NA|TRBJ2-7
TGCGCCAGCAGCCAATCCCCTGACAGATCCTACGAGCAGTACTTC
CASSQSPDRSYEQYF
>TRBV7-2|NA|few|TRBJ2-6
TGTGCCAGCAGCTTAGCCTCGGGGGCTGGGGCCAACGTCCTGACTTTC
CASSLASGAGANVLTF
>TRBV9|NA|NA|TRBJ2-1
TGTGCCAGCAGCGGACGGCTACCCCCGGGCAATGAGCAGTTCTTC
CASSGRLPPGNEQFF
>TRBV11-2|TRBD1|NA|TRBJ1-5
TGTGCCAGCAGCTTAGATGGGACAGGAGATCAGCCCCAGCATTTT
CASSLDGTGDQPQHF
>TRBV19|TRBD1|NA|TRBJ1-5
TGTGCCAGTAGTGGGACAGGGAGCAATCAGCCCCAGCATTTT
CASSGTGSNQPQHF
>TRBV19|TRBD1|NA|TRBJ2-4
TGTGCCAGTAGTTCAGGACAGGGGGCGAACATTCAGTACTTC
CASSSGQGANIQYF
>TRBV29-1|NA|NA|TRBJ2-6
TGCAGCGCCAAGGCCGGGTCTGGGGCCAACGTCCTGACTTTC
CSAKAGSGANVLTF
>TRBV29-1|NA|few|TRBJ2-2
TGCAGCGCCCGGGGGTCTTACGGTGGCGGGGAGCTGTTTTTT
CSARGSYGGGELFF
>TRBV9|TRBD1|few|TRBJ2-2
TGTGCCAGCAGCGTAACCGGGACAGGGAACACCGGGGAGCTGTTTTTT
CASSVTGTGNTGELFF
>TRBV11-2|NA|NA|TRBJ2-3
TGTGCCAGCAGACGTTCTAGCGAGGATACGCAGTATTTT
CASRRSSEDTQYF
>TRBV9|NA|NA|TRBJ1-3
TGTGCCAGCAGCGTTCCCGACTTCGGAAACACCATATATTTT
CASSVPDFGNTIYF
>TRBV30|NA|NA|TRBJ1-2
TGTGCGCACATGGCGGCCGGCTACACCTTC
CAHMAAGYTF
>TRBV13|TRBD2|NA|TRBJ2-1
TGTGCCAGCAGCTCCGTAGCGGGAGGGCACTACAATGAGCAGTTCTTC
CASSSVAGGHYNEQFF
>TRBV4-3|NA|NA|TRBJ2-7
TGCGCCAGCAGTCCCGCCCTTGGAGTCTACGAGCAGTACTTC
CASSPALGVYEQYF
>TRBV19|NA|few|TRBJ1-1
TGTGCCAGTAGTTCCCTCGGGGAAGCTTTCTTT
CASSSLGEAFF
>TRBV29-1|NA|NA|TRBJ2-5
TGCAGCGTTGTATCCAGGGTCCAAGAGACCCAGTACTTC
CSVVSRVQETQYF
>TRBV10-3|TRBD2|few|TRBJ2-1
TGTGCCATCAGATCAACTAGCGGGTCTCCGAATGAGCAGTTCTTC
CAIRSTSGSPNEQFF
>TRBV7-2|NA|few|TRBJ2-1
TGTGCCAGCAGCTTACAAAAGAGCTCCTACAATGAGCAGTTCTTC
CASSLQKSSYNEQFF
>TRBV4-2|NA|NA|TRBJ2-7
TGTGCCAGCAGCCCGACAGCACTCGGGTCATACGAGCAGTACTTC
CASSPTALGSYEQYF
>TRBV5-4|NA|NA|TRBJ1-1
TGTGCCAGCAGCTTGGAAGGGGGAGCGGAAGCTTTCTTT
CASSLEGGAEAFF
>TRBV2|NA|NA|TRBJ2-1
TGTGCCAGCAGTGGGCTAGCGAGTCAGTTCTTC
CASSGLASQFF
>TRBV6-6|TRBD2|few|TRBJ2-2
TGTGCCAGCAGAGGGACTAGCAGGACCGGGGAGCTGTTTTTT
CASRGTSRTGELFF
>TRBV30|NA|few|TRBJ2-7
TGTGCCTGGAGTGAGGGGGGGGAGCAGTACTTC
CAWSEGGEQYF
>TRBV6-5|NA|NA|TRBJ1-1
TGTGCCAGCAGTTACGAAACAGGGAGCACTGAAGCTTTCTTT
CASSYETGSTEAFF
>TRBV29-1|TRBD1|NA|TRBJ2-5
TGCAGCGTTGAGACAGGGGGGCGGGAGACCCAGTACTTC
CSVETGGRETQYF
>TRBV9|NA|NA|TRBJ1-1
TGTGCCAGCAGCGTAGGTGGAGTGAGGACTGAAGCTTTCTTT
CASSVGGVRTEAFF
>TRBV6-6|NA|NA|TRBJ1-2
TGTGCCAGCAGCCCCTCAATGGGACTTGTTCAAGGCTACACCTTC
CASSPSMGLVQGYTF
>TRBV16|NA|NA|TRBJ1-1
TGTGCCAGCCTCCTACGAGTGGGCAAGAACACTGAGGCTTTCTTT
CASLLRVGKNTEAFF
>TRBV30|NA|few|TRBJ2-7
TGTGCCTGGGGTCGAAGCCCGGTCCTCTCCGAGCAGTACTTC
CAWGRSPVLSEQYF
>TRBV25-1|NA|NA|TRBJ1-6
TGTGCCAGCACAGGAGGAACGGGAGAGTATTCACCCCTCCACTTT
CASTGGTGEYSPLHF
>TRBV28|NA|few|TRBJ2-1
TGTGCCAGCAGTGTTAGGGGGTCTGAGCAGTTCTTC
CASSVRGSEQFF
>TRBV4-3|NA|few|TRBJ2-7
TGCGCCAGCAGCCAAATTTCGGGGGGCCCTTACGAGCAGTACTTC
CASSQISGGPYEQYF
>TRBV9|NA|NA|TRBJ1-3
TGTGCCAGCAGCGTAGGTGGGCCTGACTCTGGAAACACCATATATTTT
CASSVGGPDSGNTIYF
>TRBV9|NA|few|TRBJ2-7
TGTGCCAGCAGCGTAGAAAAGGGGGTAACAGGCGAGCAGTACTTC
CASSVEKGVTGEQYF
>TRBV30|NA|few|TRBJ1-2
TGTGCCTTCCCGCGGGCGGGGACGGGCGGCTACACCTTC
CAFPRAGTGGYTF
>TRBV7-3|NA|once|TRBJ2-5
TGTGCCAGCAGCTTATATCCGGGAGAATACCAAGAGACCCAGTACTTC
CASSLYPGEYQETQYF